Following are 18 T cell receptor beta chains from one sample sequenced in a study of blood T cells in healthy people across ages. A J-beta primer mix and a sample-barcoded 5' primer were used in a second PCR of roughly 7 to 12 cycles. TCRdb used MiXCR to reprocess the 5' RACE reads, holding one entry per CDR3 protein. The sample has around 500,000 distinct CDR3 sequences, around 48% seen once. Specimen: blood. The receptors shown here come from an older man in good health.

The chain has TRBV28 and TRBJ2-1; possibly TRBD2 for D (5 bases). The CDR3 is made up of 13 amino acids. Looked up from germline, CDR1 is MDHEN and CDR2 is SYDVKM. V lost 4 bases and J lost 11, with 15 bases in between. CDR3 DNA sequence: TGTGCCAGCAGTTCCCCTAGGGAGTCAAAGCAGTTCTTC. It codes for CASSSPRESKQFF. Combining the CDR3 with reference TRBV28 and TRBJ2-1 gives the whole variable domain DVKVTQSSRYLVKRTGEKVFLECVQDMDHENMFWYRQDPGLGLRLIYFSYDVKMKEKGDIPEGYSVSREKKERFSLILESASTNQTSMYLCASSSPRESKQFFGPGTRLTVL.

This clonotype was detected once. This chain uses TRBV5-5 with TRBJ2-5, with D possibly matching TRBD1 (5 bases). CDR3 length: 16 residues. The germline gives CDR1 SGHKS, CDR2 YYEKEE (reference sequence). V lost 2 bases, J lost 11 bases, and 25 bases lay in between. The DNA of the CDR3 is TGTGCCAGCAGCTTAGTTGGGGCCCCTCCACACAATGAGCAGTACTTC. Amino acids: CASSLVGAPPHNEQYF.

This clonotype came up a few times. Written as DNA, the CDR3 is TGCGCCAGCAGCCAAAAGGGGAGCACTGAAGCTTTCTTT. This sequence encodes CASSQKGSTEAFF. J is TRBJ1-1 and V is TRBV4-3; a possible D gene is TRBD1 (5 bases). The CDR3 contains 13 residues. Per germline, CDR1 LGHNA and CDR2 YSLEER. V was shortened by 2 bases and J by 4 bases, with 8 bases between the two germline ends.

The chain carries TRBV27 and TRBJ2-5, with 8 bases lining up with TRBD2. Germline values: CDR1 MNHEY, CDR2 SMNVEV (reference sequence). The CDR3 runs 16 residues. With V trimmed by 6 bases and J by 0 bases, 9 bases remained unmatched. CDR3 region: CASRAGVAGYQETQYF. CDR3 nucleotides: TGTGCCAGCAGGGCCGGGGTAGCGGGATACCAAGAGACCCAGTACTTC.

Notes on this clonotype: Mismatch with germline at one junction end may stem from a read error. This chain joins TRBV9 and TRBJ2-3; D possibly corresponds to TRBD1 (5 bases). The CDR3 runs to 15 residues. Germline V gives CDR1 SGDLS, CDR2 YYNGEE. The CDR3 is CASSVGGTLTDTRYF. CDR3 sequence (DNA): TGTGCCAGCAGCGTAGGGGGAACTTTGACAGATACGCGGTATTTT.

This rearrangement joins TRBV10-3 to TRBJ2-3; TRBD2 agrees at 9 bases. V shed 11 bases and J 1 base; nucleotides not matched to a gene: 7. The CDR3 loop spans 14 amino acids. Germline loops: CDR1 ENHRY, CDR2 SYGVKD. The CDR3 here is CASTLAGGTDTQYF. CDR3 DNA: TGTGCCTCAACCTTAGCGGGAGGCACAGATACGCAGTATTTT.

The chain links TRBV7-9 to TRBJ2-1, with 9 bases that match TRBD1. The junction had 8 bases not matched to a gene; V was cut back by 5 bases and J by 3 bases. The CDR3 has 16 amino acids. Germline CDR1 reads SEHNR; CDR2 reads FQNEAQ (reference sequence). CDR3 protein: CASSLKDRGFYNEQFF. The CDR3 coding sequence is TGTGCCAGCAGCCTCAAGGACAGGGGTTTCTACAATGAGCAGTTCTTC.

This clonotype was counted many times. The V and J genes are TRBV4-1 and TRBJ1-1; no clear D gene. V shed 3 bases and J shed 4 bases, with 18 bases lying between them. Germline CDR1 MGHRA, CDR2 YSYEKL. The CDR3 covers 16 residues. DNA of the CDR3: TGCGCCAGCAGCCACCATGGTGTCGGGGTTTCCACTGAAGCTTTCTTT. This encodes CASSHHGVGVSTEAFF.

The V call is TRBV7-9, the J call TRBJ2-3; 11 bases fit TRBD2. V shed 1 base and J 0 bases; nucleotides not matched to a gene: 3. Germline-derived CDR1 and CDR2 are SEHNR and FQNEAQ (reference sequence). The CDR3 runs to 17 residues. This CDR3 reads CASSLGTSGRSTDTQYF. In DNA form, the CDR3 reads TGTGCCAGCAGCTTAGGAACTAGCGGGAGAAGCACAGATACGCAGTATTTT.

The chain couples TRBV12-3 or TRBV12-4 to TRBJ2-7; D gene ambiguous. V dropped 3 bases and J dropped 3 bases, with 12 bases sitting between them. The CDR3 covers 14 residues. CDR3 DNA sequence: TGTGCCAGCAGTTTTTATGCAGGAATCTACGAGCAGTACTTC. As protein: CASSFYAGIYEQYF.

J is TRBJ2-3 and V is TRBV6-2 or TRBV6-3; 7 nucleotides agree with TRBD2. Germline V gives CDR1 MNHEY, CDR2 SVGEGT. V was pared by 8 bases and J by 2 bases, with 7 bases of the junction left unmatched. The CDR3 extends over 14 amino acids. The CDR3 is CASHPSGITDTQYF. CDR3 DNA sequence: TGTGCCAGCCATCCTAGCGGTATCACAGATACGCAGTATTTT.

CDR3 sequence (DNA): TGTGCCAGCAGCCCGGTCCCGCCGGATACGCAGTATTTT. Protein product: CASSPVPPDTQYF. V is TRBV12-3 or TRBV12-4 and J is TRBJ2-3; no clear D gene. The V gene lost 6 bases and the J gene lost 6 bases, with 13 bases spanning the gap. CDR3 length: 13 amino acids.

The sample holds many counts of this clonotype. The chain couples TRBV6-6 to TRBJ1-6; D unresolved. The CDR3 is 15 amino acids. V lost 6 bases and J lost 0, with 9 bases in between. CDR1 MNHNY and CDR2 SVGAGI come from the germline V gene (reference sequence). CDR3 sequence reads: CASRREISYNSPLHF. CDR3 DNA: TGTGCCAGCAGGAGAGAAATCTCCTATAATTCACCCCTCCACTTT.

This clonotype has only a few counts. V is TRBV20-1 and J is TRBJ2-4, with D unclear. The DNA end favors TRBJ2-7, so the J call may be wrong. Germline V CDR1 and CDR2: DFQATT, SNEGSKA (reference sequence). The CDR3 has 10 amino acids. The CDR3 is CSAKDYEQYF. The CDR3 DNA reads as TGCAGTGCGAAAGACTACGAGCAGTACTTC.

V and J are TRBV20-1 and TRBJ1-1; D remains ambiguous. The CDR3 is 12 residues long. From germline, CDR1 is DFQATT and CDR2 SNEGSKA (reference sequence). Trimming stripped 8 bases from V and 5 bases from J, with 15 bases between. Here the CDR3 reads CSRPGVGTEAFF. The CDR3 DNA follows: TGCAGTAGACCAGGCGTTGGGACTGAAGCTTTCTTT.

This chain connects TRBV7-2 to TRBJ2-5, with D hard to call. Germline-derived CDR1 and CDR2 are SGHTA and FQGNSA. The length of the CDR3 is 13 residues. V gave up 1 base and J gave up 4 bases, with 7 bases separating them. The CDR3 loop is CASSLVMGETQYF. Written as DNA, the CDR3 is TGTGCCAGCAGCTTAGTGATGGGAGAGACCCAGTACTTC.

The rearrangement uses TRBV2 and TRBJ2-1, with 12 bases fitting TRBD2. The CDR3 runs 18 residues. The V gene's germline CDR1 is SNHLY and CDR2 FYNNEI. Trimming took 6 bases from V and 5 from J; bases not matched to a gene: 14. The CDR3 nucleotides read TGTGCCAGCAGCGCCCGCCTAGCGGGGGGGTCAGGGAACAATGAGCAGTTCTTC. As protein: CASSARLAGGSGNNEQFF.

This clonotype turned up a few times. The chain uses TRBV4-2 and TRBJ2-1, with 12 positions matching TRBD2. The CDR3 covers 17 residues. Germline trimming cut 1 base from V and 5 bases from J; bases unmatched to any gene: 6. The germline V gene has CDR1 LGHNA and CDR2 YNFKEQ. The CDR3 DNA sequence: TGTGCCAGCAGCCAAGGACTAGCGGGAGATATGGACAATGAGCAGTTCTTC. Translating gives CASSQGLAGDMDNEQFF.